This T cell receptor beta chain was identified during a study of T cell repertoires in cytomegalovirus infection. TCRdb reprocessed the reads via MiXCR and lists one record per CDR3 protein. The table shows some 680,000 distinct CDR3 sequences, with approximately 34% occurring only once. Comment on this clonotype: Compared with germline, one end of the junction differs, possibly owing to a read error.

Germline V lookup: CDR1 SGHVS, CDR2 FNYEAQ. The CDR3 loop spans 11 amino acids. The clonotype comes from a human donor in good health (CMV status not recorded). Some clones in this sample may be carry-over from other donors' samples. This rearrangement joins TRBV7-6 to TRBJ2-1, with 7 bases lining up with TRBD1. Sample: PBMCs. DNA of the CDR3: TGTTCCAGCAGCTTTGGACAGGTCCAGTTCTTC. The encoded protein is CSSSFGQVQFF. Full variable domain (outside the CDR3, taken from reference TRBV7-6 and TRBJ2-1): GAGVSQSPRYKVTKRGQDVALRCDPISGHVSLYWYRQALGQGPEFLTYFNYEAQQDKSGLPNDRFSAERPEGSISTLTIQRTEQRDSAMYRCSSSFGQVQFFGPGTRLTVL.